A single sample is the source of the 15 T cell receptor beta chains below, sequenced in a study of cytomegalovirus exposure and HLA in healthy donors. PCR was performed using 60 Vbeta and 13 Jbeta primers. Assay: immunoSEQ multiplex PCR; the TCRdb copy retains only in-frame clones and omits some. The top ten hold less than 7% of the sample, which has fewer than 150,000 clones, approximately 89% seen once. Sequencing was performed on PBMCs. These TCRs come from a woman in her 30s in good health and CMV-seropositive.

The CDR3 here is CATSRGWTSGQNEQFF. CDR3 nucleotide sequence: TGTGCCACCAGCAGAGGATGGACTAGTGGGCAAAATGAGCAGTTCTTC. The V call is TRBV15, the J call TRBJ2-1; 7 bases are shared with TRBD2. Losses at the gene ends were 1 base for V and 7 bases for J; bases not matched to a gene: 10. CDR1 is LNHNV, CDR2 YYDKDF, per germline (reference sequence). The CDR3 is 16 amino acids. Full variable domain (missing parts from reference TRBV15 and TRBJ2-1): DAMVIQNPRYQVTQFGKPVTLSCSQTLNHNVMYWYQQKSSQAPKLLFHYYDKDFNNEADTPDNFQSRRPNTSFCFLDIRSPGLGDTAMYLCATSRGWTSGQNEQFFGPGTRLTVL.

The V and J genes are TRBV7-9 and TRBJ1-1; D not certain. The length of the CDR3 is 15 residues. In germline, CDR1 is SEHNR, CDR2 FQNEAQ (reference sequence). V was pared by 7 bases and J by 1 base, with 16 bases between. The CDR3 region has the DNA TGTGCCAGCATCCCCTTTTATGGCTCGAACACTGAAGCTTTCTTT. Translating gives CASIPFYGSNTEAFF.

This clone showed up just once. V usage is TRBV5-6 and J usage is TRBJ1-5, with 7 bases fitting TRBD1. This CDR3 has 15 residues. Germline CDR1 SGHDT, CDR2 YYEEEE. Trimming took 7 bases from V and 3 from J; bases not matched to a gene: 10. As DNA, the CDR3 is TGTGCCAGCCGCGGGACAGCTCCCATCAATCAGCCCCAGCATTTT. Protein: CASRGTAPINQPQHF.

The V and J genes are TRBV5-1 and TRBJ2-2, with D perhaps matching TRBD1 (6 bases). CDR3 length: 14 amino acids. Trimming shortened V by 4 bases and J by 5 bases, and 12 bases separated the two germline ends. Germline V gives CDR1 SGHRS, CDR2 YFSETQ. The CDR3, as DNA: TGCGCCAGCAGCGATATACAGGGAACCGGGGAGCTGTTTTTT. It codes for CASSDIQGTGELFF.

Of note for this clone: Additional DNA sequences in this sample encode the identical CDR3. CDR3 region: CASSYSGLAGGYEQFF. Here the CDR3 DNA reads TGTGCCAGCAGTTACTCGGGACTAGCGGGAGGCTATGAGCAGTTCTTC. The chain is built from TRBV6-5 and TRBJ2-1; TRBD2 aligns across 15 bases. Losses at the gene ends were 0 bases for V and 8 bases for J; bases not matched to a gene: 2. This CDR3 contains 16 residues. CDR1 and CDR2 (germline): MNHEY, SVGAGI.

The CDR3 nucleotides are TGTGCCATCAGCAAGAGCCAAGATACGCAGTATTTT. It encodes CAISKSQDTQYF. The V gene is TRBV10-3, the J gene TRBJ2-3, with unresolved D. Germline-derived CDR1 and CDR2 are ENHRY and SYGVKD. The V and J ends lost 6 bases and 5 bases respectively, with 9 bases between them. The CDR3 sequence is 12 residues long.

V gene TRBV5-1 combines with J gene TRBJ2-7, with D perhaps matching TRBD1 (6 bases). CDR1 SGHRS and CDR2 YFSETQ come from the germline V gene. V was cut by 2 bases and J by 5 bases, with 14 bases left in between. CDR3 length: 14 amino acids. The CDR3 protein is CASSFDRNENEQYF. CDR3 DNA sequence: TGCGCCAGCAGCTTCGACAGGAACGAAAACGAGCAGTACTTC.

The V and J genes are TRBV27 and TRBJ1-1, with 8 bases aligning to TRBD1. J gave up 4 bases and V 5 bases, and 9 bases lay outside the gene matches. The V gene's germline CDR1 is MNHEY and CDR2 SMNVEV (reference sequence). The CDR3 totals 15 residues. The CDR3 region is CASSLTPTGATEAFF. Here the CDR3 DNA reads TGTGCCAGCAGTCTAACCCCGACAGGGGCCACTGAAGCTTTCTTT.

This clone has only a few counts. CDR3 coding DNA: TGTGCCAGCAGAGCCTCGGGGATCGGGGTGACCCAGTACTTC. It translates to CASRASGIGVTQYF. The chain joins TRBV28 to TRBJ2-5; TRBD2 might be the D (5 bases). The CDR3 length is 14 residues. CDR1 and CDR2 (germline): MDHEN, SYDVKM. V lost 6 bases and J lost 7, with 18 bases in between.

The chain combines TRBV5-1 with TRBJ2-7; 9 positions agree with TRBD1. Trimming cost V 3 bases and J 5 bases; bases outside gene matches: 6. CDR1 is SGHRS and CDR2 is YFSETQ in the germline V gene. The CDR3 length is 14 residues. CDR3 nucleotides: TGCGCCAGCAGCTCCGGACAGGGGTCCAACGAGCAGTACTTC. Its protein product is CASSSGQGSNEQYF.

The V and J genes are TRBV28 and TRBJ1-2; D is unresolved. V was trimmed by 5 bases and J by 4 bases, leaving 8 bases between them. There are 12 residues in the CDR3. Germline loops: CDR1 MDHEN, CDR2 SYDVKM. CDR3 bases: TGTGCCAGCAGTCAGGCGGGCTATGGCTACACCTTC. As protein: CASSQAGYGYTF.

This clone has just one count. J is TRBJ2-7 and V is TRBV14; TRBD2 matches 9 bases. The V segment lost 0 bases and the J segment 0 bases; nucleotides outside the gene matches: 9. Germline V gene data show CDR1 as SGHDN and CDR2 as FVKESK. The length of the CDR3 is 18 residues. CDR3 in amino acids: CASSQDAGGPGGSYEQYF. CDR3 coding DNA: TGTGCCAGCAGCCAAGACGCGGGAGGGCCCGGGGGCTCCTACGAGCAGTACTTC.

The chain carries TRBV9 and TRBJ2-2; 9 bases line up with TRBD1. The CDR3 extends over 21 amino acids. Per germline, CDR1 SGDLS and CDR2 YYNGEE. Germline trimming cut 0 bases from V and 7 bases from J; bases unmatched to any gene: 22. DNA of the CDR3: TGTGCCAGCAGCGTAGCCGGAGGTCCTTTACCGGGACAGGGATTGGGCGGGGAGCTGTTTTTT. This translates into CASSVAGGPLPGQGLGGELFF.

In DNA, the CDR3 is TGTGCCAGCAGCAAAAGAACAGGGAGGGATGGAAACACCATATATTTT. Translation: CASSKRTGRDGNTIYF. The chain employs TRBV21-1 and TRBJ1-3. TRBV21-1 counts as a pseudogene. This CDR3 comprises 16 residues.

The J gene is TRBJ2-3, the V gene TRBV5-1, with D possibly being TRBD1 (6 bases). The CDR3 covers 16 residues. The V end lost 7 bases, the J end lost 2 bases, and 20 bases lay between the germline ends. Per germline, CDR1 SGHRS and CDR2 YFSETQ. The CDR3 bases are TGCGCCAGCCGCATTCCCCGGGACACCGACACAGATACGCAGTATTTT. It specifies CASRIPRDTDTDTQYF.